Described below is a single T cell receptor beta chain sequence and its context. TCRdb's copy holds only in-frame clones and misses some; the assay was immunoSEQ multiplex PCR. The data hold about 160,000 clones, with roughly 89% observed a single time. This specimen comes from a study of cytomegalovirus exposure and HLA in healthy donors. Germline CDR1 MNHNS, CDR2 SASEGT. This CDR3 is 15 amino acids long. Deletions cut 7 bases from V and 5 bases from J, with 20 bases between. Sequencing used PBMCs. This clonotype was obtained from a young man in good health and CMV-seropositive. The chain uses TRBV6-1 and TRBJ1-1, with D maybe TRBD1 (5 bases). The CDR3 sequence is CASTSPQGGRTEAFF. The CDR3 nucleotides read TGTGCCAGCACCAGCCCCCAGGGAGGAAGAACTGAAGCTTTCTTT.